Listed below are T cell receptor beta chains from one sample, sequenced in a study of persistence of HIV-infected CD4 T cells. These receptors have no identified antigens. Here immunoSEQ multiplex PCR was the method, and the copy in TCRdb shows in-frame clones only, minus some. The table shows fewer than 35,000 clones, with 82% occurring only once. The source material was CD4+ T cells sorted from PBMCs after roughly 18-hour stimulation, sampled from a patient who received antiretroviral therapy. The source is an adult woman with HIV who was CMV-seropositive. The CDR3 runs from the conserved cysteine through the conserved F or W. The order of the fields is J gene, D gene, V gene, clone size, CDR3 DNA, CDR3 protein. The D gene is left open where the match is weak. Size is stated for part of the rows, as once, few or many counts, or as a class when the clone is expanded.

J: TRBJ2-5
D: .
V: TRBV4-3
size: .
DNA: TGCGCCAGCAGCCAAGCGGTTGGAGGGTGGGAGACCCAGTACTTC
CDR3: CASSQAVGGWETQYF

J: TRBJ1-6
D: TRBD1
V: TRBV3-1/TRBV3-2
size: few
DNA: TGCGCCAGCAGCCAAGATACAGGGGGCTACGGTAACTCCTATAATTCACCCCTCCACTTT
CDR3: CASSQDTGGYGNSYNSPLHF

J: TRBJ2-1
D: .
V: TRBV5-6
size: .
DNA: TGTGCCAGCAGCAGGAATAACAATGAGCAGTTCTTC
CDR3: CASSRNNNEQFF

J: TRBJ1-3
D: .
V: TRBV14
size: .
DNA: TGTGCCAGCAGCCAAGGTTACAGGGGAAACACCATATATTTT
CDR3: CASSQGYRGNTIYF

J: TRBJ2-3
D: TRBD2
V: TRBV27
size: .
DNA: TGTGCCAGCAAGTGGACTAGCGGGAGAGATACGCAGTATTTT
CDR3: CASKWTSGRDTQYF

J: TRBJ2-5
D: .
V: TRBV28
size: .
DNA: TGTGCCAGCAGTTTAGGGGGGAAAGAGACCCAGTACTTC
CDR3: CASSLGGKETQYF

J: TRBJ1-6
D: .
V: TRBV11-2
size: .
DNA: TGTGCCAGCAGCTTAAGAATAGGAGACCGCGCGTCGGCCCTCCACTTT
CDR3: CASSLRIGDRASALHF

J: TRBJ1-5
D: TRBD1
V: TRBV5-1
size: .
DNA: TGCGCCAGCAGCCTAGACAGGGGAAGCAATCAGCCCCAGCATTTT
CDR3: CASSLDRGSNQPQHF

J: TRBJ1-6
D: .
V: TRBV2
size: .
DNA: TGTGCCAGCACTTCCCGGCGCCCCGTTGAGGTTGGTTCACCCCTCCACTTT
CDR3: CASTSRRPVEVGSPLHF

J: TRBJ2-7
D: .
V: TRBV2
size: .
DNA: TGTGCCAGCAGAAAGGCGGACCCGCCGACCTTATACGAGCAGTACTTC
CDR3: CASRKADPPTLYEQYF

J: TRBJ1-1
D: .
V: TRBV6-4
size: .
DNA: TGTGCCAGCAGGATACAATCTAATCTGAACACTGAAGCTTTCTTT
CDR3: CASRIQSNLNTEAFF

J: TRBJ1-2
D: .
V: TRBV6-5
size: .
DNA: TGTGCCAGCAAAGGACCAGGAAGAGGGGGCTACACCTTC
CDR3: CASKGPGRGGYTF